This T cell receptor (beta chain) was recorded in a study of T cell changes during pregnancy in multiple sclerosis. Measured with immunoSEQ multiplex PCR; TCRdb has only the in-frame clones, and not every one. Of almost 25,000 clones listed, about 88% were seen once; the top ten hold 0.7% to 0.85%. The receptor was isolated from a female donor in good health, enrolled as a control in a pregnancy study. The sample was CD4+ T cells from peripheral blood mononuclear cells, taken in the first trimester of pregnancy.

This CDR3 reads CASIPGQGDGQETQYF. Here the CDR3 DNA reads TGTGCCAGCATCCCGGGACAGGGGGATGGTCAAGAGACCCAGTACTTC. V and J are TRBV7-9 and TRBJ2-5, with 11 bases fitting TRBD1. The CDR3 spans 16 residues. The junction had 9 bases not matched to a gene; V was cut back by 7 bases and J by 2 bases. Germline V gene sequence: CDR1 SEHNR, CDR2 FQNEAQ (reference sequence).